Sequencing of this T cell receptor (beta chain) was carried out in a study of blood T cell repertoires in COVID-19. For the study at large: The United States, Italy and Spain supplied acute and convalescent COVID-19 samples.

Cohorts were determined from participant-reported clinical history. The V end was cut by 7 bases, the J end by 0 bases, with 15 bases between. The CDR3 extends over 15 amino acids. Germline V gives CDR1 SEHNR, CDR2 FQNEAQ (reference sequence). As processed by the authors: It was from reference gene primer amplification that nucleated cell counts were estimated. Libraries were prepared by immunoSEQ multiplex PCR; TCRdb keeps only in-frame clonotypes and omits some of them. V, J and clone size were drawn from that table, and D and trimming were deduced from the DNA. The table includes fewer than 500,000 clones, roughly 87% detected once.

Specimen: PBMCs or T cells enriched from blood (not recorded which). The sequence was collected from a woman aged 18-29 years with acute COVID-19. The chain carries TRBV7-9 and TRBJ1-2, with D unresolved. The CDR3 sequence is CASTSTLGANYGYTF. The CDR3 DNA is TGTGCCAGCACCTCTACTTTAGGAGCTAACTATGGCTACACCTTC.